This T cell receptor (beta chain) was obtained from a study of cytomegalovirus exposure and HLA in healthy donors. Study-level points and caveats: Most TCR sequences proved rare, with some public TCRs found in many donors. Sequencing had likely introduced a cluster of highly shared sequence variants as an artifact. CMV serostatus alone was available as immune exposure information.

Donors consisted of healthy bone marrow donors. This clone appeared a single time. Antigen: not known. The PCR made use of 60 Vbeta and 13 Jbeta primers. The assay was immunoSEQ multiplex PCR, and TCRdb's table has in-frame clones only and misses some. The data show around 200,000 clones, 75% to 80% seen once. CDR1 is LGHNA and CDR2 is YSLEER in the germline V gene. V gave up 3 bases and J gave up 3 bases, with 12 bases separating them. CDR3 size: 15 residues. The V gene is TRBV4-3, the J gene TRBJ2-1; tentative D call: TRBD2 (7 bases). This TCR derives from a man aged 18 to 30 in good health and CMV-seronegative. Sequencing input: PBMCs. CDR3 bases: TGCGCCAGCAGCCAGCGGGGGCCTGTCTACAATGAGCAGTTCTTC. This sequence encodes CASSQRGPVYNEQFF.